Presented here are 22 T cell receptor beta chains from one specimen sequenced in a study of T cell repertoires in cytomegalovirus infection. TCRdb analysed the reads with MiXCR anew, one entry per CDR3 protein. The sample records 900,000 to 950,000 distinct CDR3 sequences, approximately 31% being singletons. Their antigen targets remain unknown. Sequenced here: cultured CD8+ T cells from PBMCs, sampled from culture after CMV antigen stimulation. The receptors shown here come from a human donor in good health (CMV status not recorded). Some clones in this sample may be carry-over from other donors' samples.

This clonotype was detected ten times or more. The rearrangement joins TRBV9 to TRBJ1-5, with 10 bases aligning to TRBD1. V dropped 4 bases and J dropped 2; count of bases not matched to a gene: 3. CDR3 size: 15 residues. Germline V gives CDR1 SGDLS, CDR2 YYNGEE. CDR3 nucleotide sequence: TGTGCCAGCAGCAGAGGGACAGGGGGCAATCAGCCCCAGCATTTT. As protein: CASSRGTGGNQPQHF. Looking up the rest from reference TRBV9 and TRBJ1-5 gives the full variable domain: DSGVTQTPKHLITATGQRVTLRCSPRSGDLSVYWYQQSLDQGLQFLIQYYNGEERAKGNILERFSAQQFPDLHSELNLSSLELGDSALYFCASSRGTGGNQPQHFGDGTRLSIL.

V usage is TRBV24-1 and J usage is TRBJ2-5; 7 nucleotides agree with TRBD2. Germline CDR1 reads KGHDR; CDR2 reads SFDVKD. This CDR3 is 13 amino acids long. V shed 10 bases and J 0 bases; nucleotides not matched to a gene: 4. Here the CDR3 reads CATQAGNQETQYF. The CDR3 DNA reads TGTGCCACTCAAGCGGGAAACCAAGAGACCCAGTACTTC.

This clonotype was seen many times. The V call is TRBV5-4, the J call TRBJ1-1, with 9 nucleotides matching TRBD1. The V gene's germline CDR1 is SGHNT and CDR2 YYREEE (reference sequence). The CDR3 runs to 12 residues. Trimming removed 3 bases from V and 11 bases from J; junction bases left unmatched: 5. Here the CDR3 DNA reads TGTGCCAGCAGCTCCGGGACAGGGTACGCTTTCTTT. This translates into CASSSGTGYAFF. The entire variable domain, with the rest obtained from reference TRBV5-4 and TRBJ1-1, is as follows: ETGVTQSPTHLIKTRGQQVTLRCSSQSGHNTVSWYQQALGQGPQFIFQYYREEENGRGNFPPRFSGLQFPNYSSELNVNALELDDSALYLCASSSGTGYAFFGQGTRLTVV.

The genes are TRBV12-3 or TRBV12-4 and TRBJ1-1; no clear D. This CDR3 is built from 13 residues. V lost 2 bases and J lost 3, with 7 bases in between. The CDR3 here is CASSLNKHTEAFF. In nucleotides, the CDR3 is TGTGCCAGCAGTTTAAACAAACACACTGAAGCTTTCTTT.

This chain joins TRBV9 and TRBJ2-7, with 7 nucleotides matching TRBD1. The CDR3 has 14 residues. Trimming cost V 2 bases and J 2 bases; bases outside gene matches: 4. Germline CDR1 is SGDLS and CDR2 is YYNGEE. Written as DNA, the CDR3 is TGTGCCAGCAGCGTGGGGGACAGTCCCTACGAGCAGTACGTC. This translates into CASSVGDSPYEQYV.

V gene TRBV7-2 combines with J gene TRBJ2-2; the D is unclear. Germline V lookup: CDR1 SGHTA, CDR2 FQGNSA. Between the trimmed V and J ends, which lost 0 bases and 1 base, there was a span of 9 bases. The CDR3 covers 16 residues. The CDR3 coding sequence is TGTGCCAGCAGCTTAGCGTTCTCAGGGAACACCGGGGAGCTGTTTTTT. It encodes CASSLAFSGNTGELFF.

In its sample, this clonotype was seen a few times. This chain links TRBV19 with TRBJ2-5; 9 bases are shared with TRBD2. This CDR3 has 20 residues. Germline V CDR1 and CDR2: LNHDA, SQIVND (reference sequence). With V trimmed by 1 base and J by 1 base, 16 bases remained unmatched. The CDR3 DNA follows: TGTGCCAGTAGTATAGCCAGCCCTTTGGTAGCGGGGGCTTTCCAAGAGACCCAGTACTTC. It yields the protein CASSIASPLVAGAFQETQYF.

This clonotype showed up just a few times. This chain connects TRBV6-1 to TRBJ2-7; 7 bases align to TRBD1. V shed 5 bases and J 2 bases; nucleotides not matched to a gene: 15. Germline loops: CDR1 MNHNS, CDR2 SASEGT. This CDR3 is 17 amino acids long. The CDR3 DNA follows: TGTGCCAGCAGTACGACCGCCGGGACAGAGTATCCCTACGAGCAGTACTTC. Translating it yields CASSTTAGTEYPYEQYF.

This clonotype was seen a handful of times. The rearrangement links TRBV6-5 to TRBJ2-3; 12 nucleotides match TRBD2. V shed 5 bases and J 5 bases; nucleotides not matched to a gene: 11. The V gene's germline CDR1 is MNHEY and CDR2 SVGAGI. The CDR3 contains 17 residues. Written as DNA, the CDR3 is TGTGCCAGCAGTACCTCCCGACTAGCGGGGGAGGGAGATACGCAGTATTTT. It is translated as CASSTSRLAGEGDTQYF.

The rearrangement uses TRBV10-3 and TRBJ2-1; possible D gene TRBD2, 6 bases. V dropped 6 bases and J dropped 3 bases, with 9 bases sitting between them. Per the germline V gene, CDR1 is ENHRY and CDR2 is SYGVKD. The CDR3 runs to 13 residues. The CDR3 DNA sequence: TGTGCCATCAGCCCGGAGGGCTACAATGAGCAGTTCTTC. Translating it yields CAISPEGYNEQFF.

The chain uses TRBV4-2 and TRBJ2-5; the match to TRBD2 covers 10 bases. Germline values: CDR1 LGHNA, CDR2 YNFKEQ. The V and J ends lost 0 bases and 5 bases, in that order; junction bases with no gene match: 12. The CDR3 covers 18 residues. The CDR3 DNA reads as TGTGCCAGCAGCCAAGAAAATTTCGTAGCGGGGGGCGATGAGACCCAGTACTTC. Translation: CASSQENFVAGGDETQYF.

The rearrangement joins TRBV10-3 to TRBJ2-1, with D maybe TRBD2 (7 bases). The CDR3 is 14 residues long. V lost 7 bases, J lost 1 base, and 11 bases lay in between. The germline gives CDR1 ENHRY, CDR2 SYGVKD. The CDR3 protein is CAITGGQSYNEQFF. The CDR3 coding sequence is TGTGCCATCACGGGGGGACAATCCTACAATGAGCAGTTCTTC.

The CDR3 loop reads CASSQGGSSYEQYV. CDR3 nucleotides: TGTGCCAGTAGTCAGGGAGGAAGCTCCTACGAGCAGTACGTC. J is TRBJ2-7 and V is TRBV19; D perhaps matches TRBD2 (6 bases). V was cut by 5 bases and J by 0 bases, with 11 bases left in between. The CDR3 consists of 14 residues. The germline CDR1 and CDR2 sequences are LNHDA and SQIVND (reference sequence).

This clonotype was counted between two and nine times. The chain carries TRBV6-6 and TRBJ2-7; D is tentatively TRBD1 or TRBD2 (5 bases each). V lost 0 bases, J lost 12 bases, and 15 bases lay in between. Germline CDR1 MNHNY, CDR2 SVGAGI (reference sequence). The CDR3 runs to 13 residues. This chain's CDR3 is CASSYSTGTPGYF. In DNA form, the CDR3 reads TGTGCCAGCAGTTACTCGACCGGGACGCCGGGGTACTTC.

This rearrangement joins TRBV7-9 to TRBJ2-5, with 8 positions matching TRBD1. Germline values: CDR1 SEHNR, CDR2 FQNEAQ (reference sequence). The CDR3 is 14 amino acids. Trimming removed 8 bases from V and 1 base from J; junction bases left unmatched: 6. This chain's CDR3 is CASVLGQAQETQYF. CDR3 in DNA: TGTGCCAGCGTCCTGGGACAGGCCCAAGAGACCCAGTACTTC.

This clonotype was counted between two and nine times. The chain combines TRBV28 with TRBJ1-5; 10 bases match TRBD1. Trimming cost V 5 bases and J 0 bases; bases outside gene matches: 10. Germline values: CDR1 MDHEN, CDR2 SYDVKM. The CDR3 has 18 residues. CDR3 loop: CASSTSTGGQYSNQPQHF. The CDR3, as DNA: TGTGCCAGCAGTACATCGACAGGGGGCCAATATAGCAATCAGCCCCAGCATTTT. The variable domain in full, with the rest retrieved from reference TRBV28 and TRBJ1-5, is DVKVTQSSRYLVKRTGEKVFLECVQDMDHENMFWYRQDPGLGLRLIYFSYDVKMKEKGDIPEGYSVSREKKERFSLILESASTNQTSMYLCASSTSTGGQYSNQPQHFGDGTRLSIL.

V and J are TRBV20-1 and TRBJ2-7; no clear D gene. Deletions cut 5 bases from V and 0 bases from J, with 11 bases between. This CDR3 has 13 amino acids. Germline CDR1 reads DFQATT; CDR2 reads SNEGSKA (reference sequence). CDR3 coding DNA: TGCAGTGCTCCCCGGACGGACTCCTACGAGCAGTACGTC. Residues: CSAPRTDSYEQYV.

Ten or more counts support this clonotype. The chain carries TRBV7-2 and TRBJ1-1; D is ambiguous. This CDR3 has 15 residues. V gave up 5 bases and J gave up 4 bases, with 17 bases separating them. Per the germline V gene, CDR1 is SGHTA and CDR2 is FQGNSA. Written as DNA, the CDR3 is TGTGCCAGCAGCCCTCTCTGGGGAGGACCCACTGAAGCTTTCTTT. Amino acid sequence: CASSPLWGGPTEAFF.

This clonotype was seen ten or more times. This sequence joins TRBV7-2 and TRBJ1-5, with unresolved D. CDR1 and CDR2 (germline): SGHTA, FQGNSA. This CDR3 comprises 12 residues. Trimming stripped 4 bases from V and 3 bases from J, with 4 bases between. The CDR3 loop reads CASSSLNQPQHF. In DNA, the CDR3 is TGTGCCAGCAGCTCGCTCAATCAGCCCCAGCATTTT.

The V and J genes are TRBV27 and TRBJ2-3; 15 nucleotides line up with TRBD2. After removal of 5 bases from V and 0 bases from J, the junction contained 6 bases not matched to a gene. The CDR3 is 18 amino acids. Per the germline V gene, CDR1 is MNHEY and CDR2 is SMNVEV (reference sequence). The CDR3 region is CASSHMGLAGGSTDTQYF. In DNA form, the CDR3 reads TGTGCCAGCAGTCATATGGGACTAGCGGGGGGTAGCACAGATACGCAGTATTTT.

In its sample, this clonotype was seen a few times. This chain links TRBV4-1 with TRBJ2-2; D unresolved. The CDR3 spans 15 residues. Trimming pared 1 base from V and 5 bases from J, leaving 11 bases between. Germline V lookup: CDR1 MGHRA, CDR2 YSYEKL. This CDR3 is CASSQVRSRTGELFF. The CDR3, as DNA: TGCGCCAGCAGCCAAGTCAGGAGCCGAACCGGGGAGCTGTTTTTT.

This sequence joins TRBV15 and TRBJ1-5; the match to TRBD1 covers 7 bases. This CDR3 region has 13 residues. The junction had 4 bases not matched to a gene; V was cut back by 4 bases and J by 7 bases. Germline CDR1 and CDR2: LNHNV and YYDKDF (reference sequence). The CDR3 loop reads CATSITGVQPQHF. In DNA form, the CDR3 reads TGTGCCACCAGCATCACAGGGGTACAGCCCCAGCATTTT.